The 19 T cell receptor beta chains given below trace back to one sample, sequenced in a study of T-cell reconstitution after alpha-beta-depleted transplantation in children (TCRdb year 2016). Library preparation employed PCR. The instrument given in TCRdb is Illumina HiSeq 2500. TCR library preparation used molecular barcoding, with unique molecular identifiers applied to normalize quantification of the TCRbeta repertoire. TCRdb reanalyzed the raw reads on its own, using fastp at Q25 for trimming and MiXCR for clone calling, and kept in-frame beta chains. Records with the same CDR3 protein are collapsed into one entry carrying the most frequent genes and DNA. Across this sample there are hundreds of thousands of distinct CDR3 sequences, with around 9.6% seen only once. In total, the top ten clones hold over 9.5% of the sample. Sequences were derived from PBMCs from the stem cell graft donor, sampled from the stem cell graft. These TCRs come from a human donor who donated a stem cell graft to a child with SCID.

This clonotype was recorded a few times. The chain combines TRBV5-1 with TRBJ1-1, with 8 nucleotides matching TRBD1. The CDR3 consists of 15 residues. Unmatched junction bases numbered 6, after V lost 4 bases and J lost 1 base. Per the germline V gene, CDR1 is SGHRS and CDR2 is YFSETQ. The chain's CDR3 is CASSTEGQGNTEAFF. The DNA of the CDR3 is TGCGCCAGCAGCACCGAAGGACAGGGGAACACTGAAGCTTTCTTT.

The CDR3 sequence is CASSERGQGGYEQYF. The CDR3 bases are TGTGCCAGCAGTGAAAGGGGCCAGGGGGGATACGAGCAGTACTTC. The chain joins TRBV25-1 to TRBJ2-7; tentative D call: TRBD1 (7 bases). The CDR3 covers 15 residues. V lost 2 bases, J lost 4 bases, and 15 bases lay in between. Germline values: CDR1 MGHDK, CDR2 SYGVNS.

This clonotype has ten or more counts. J is TRBJ1-1 and V is TRBV12-3 or TRBV12-4; D uncertain. CDR3 length equals 11 residues. Trimming stripped 8 bases from V and 0 bases from J, with 4 bases between. CDR3 in amino acids: CASGLNTEAFF. The CDR3 DNA reads TGTGCCAGCGGGCTGAACACTGAAGCTTTCTTT.

This clonotype appeared many times. The chain links TRBV29-1 to TRBJ2-2, with D unresolved. The CDR3 runs 11 residues. Trimming took off 7 bases at V and 6 bases at J, with 9 bases between the two ends. Germline CDR1 reads SQVTM; CDR2 reads ANQGSEA. The CDR3 bases are TGCAGCGCCAGAAGGGCCGGGGAGCTGTTTTTT. This sequence encodes CSARRAGELFF.

This clonotype occurred many times. The V call is TRBV6-1, the J call TRBJ1-1; the D gene is possibly TRBD1 (6 bases). Deletions cut 4 bases from V and 7 bases from J, with 16 bases between. This CDR3 is built from 14 residues. Per germline, CDR1 MNHNS and CDR2 SASEGT. DNA of the CDR3: TGTGCCAGCAGTGCACTAAGGGGGGAGGGTGAAGCTTTCTTT. Its translation: CASSALRGEGEAFF.

This clonotype was detected a few times. J is TRBJ2-2 and V is TRBV4-1; D may match TRBD1 or TRBD2 (5 bases each). CDR1 MGHRA and CDR2 YSYEKL come from the germline V gene. The CDR3 is made up of 14 amino acids. Trimming shortened V by 7 bases and J by 6 bases, and 15 bases separated the two germline ends. The DNA of the CDR3 is TGCGCCAGCACGGGGTCTCTGGGGCCCGGGGAGCTGTTTTTT. This translates into CASTGSLGPGELFF.

V gene TRBV6-1 combines with J gene TRBJ1-1, with D hard to call. V was trimmed by 6 bases and J by 10 bases, leaving 18 bases between them. The germline CDR1 and CDR2 sequences are MNHNS and SASEGT. The CDR3 runs 13 residues. CDR3 region: CASSPLVSKGAFF. CDR3 DNA sequence: TGTGCCAGCAGCCCCCTTGTCTCAAAAGGAGCTTTCTTT.

The CDR3 loop reads CATSRGAGGKSYEQYF. CDR3 coding DNA: TGTGCCACCAGCAGAGGCGCTGGGGGCAAGTCCTACGAGCAGTACTTC. The gene calls are TRBV15 and TRBJ2-7, with D perhaps matching TRBD1 (6 bases). Germline V gives CDR1 LNHNV, CDR2 YYDKDF (reference sequence). Trimming cost V 1 base and J 1 base, with 14 bases left between them. CDR3 size: 16 residues.

This clonotype was picked up one time. The chain employs TRBV3-1 and TRBJ1-1, with D tentatively TRBD1 (5 bases). Germline loops: CDR1 LGHDT, CDR2 YNNKEL (reference sequence). CDR3 length: 11 amino acids. The CDR3, as DNA: TGTGTCAGTGGTTTGGGCAGGGTAGCTTTCTTT. Translated, it gives CVSGLGRVAFF.

The V and J genes are TRBV9 and TRBJ2-5, with D perhaps TRBD1 (6 bases). Per germline, CDR1 SGDLS and CDR2 YYNGEE. CDR3 length equals 13 residues. The V end was cut by 3 bases, the J end by 7 bases, with 13 bases between. The CDR3 protein is CASSGQDRWTQYF. CDR3 bases: TGTGCCAGCAGCGGACAGGATCGATGGACCCAGTACTTC.

Details on this clonotype: A much larger clonotype is one base distant, so this may be a read error. The genes are TRBV5-8 and TRBJ1-2; the D is unclear. The germline V gene has CDR1 SGHTS and CDR2 YDEGEE. The CDR3 runs to 12 residues. CDR3 sequence (DNA): TGTGCCAGCAGCTTGGACGGCTATTGCTACACCTTC. Protein: CASSLDGYCYTF. The whole variable domain, remainder taken from reference TRBV5-8 and TRBJ1-2, is EAGVTQSPTHLIKTRGQQATLRCSPISGHTSVYWYQQALGLGLQFLLWYDEGEERNRGNFPPRFSGRQFPNYSSELNVNALELEDSALYLCASSLDGYCYTFGSGTRLTVV.

The CDR3 sequence is CASSLETINEQYF. In nucleotides, the CDR3 is TGCGCCAGCAGCTTGGAGACAATCAACGAGCAGTACTTC. The chain employs TRBV5-1 and TRBJ2-7; no definite D call. Germline CDR1 SGHRS, CDR2 YFSETQ. V was clipped by 0 bases and J by 5 bases, with 9 bases between them. This CDR3 is built from 13 residues.

The chain is built from TRBV5-1 and TRBJ2-7, with D possibly being TRBD1 or TRBD2 (6 bases each). CDR1 and CDR2 (germline): SGHRS, YFSETQ. The CDR3 has 12 residues. Trimming pared 3 bases from V and 9 bases from J, leaving 13 bases between. The CDR3 DNA is TGCGCCAGCAGCTGGGGGCAGGGAGGGCAGTACTTC. Protein product: CASSWGQGGQYF.

This chain uses TRBV7-2 with TRBJ2-1, with 8 bases identical to TRBD2. Germline V CDR1 and CDR2: SGHTA, FQGNSA. V dropped 3 bases and J dropped 8; count of bases not matched to a gene: 6. This CDR3 is 14 amino acids long. The CDR3 coding sequence is TGTGCCAGCAGCTTTACCGGGGGGGCCTATGAGCAGTTCTTC. Protein sequence: CASSFTGGAYEQFF.

This clonotype has a handful of counts. This chain joins TRBV5-1 and TRBJ2-5; TRBD2 is a possible D gene (6 bases). CDR1 is SGHRS, CDR2 YFSETQ, per germline. The CDR3 has 14 residues. V was cut by 4 bases and J by 4 bases, with 14 bases left in between. The CDR3 region is CASSDRTNLETQYF. The DNA of the CDR3 is TGCGCCAGCAGCGACCGGACTAATCTAGAGACCCAGTACTTC.

V is TRBV20-1 and J is TRBJ1-5; tentative D call: TRBD1 (6 bases). Trimming removed 1 base from V and 5 bases from J, with 15 bases in between. Germline V lookup: CDR1 DFQATT, CDR2 SNEGSKA (reference sequence). The CDR3 runs 15 residues. This CDR3 is CSARGRTGPYQPQHF. The CDR3 nucleotides read TGCAGTGCTAGAGGTAGAACAGGGCCCTATCAGCCCCAGCATTTT.

The chain uses TRBV10-2 and TRBJ2-1, with 8 positions matching TRBD1. CDR3 length equals 13 residues. CDR1 and CDR2 from the germline V gene are WSHSY and SAAADI. Germline trimming cut 6 bases from V and 8 bases from J; bases unmatched to any gene: 6. CDR3 sequence reads: CASRGTGWDEQFF. The CDR3 DNA follows: TGCGCCAGCAGAGGGACAGGATGGGATGAGCAGTTCTTC.

This chain links TRBV5-1 with TRBJ1-2; 11 nucleotides match TRBD1. The J segment lost 2 bases and the V segment lost 4 bases, leaving 7 bases of the junction unmatched. Germline CDR1 SGHRS, CDR2 YFSETQ. This CDR3 has 16 residues. The CDR3 protein is CASSRGQGAKNYGYTF. DNA of the CDR3: TGCGCCAGCAGCCGAGGACAGGGGGCGAAAAACTATGGCTACACCTTC.

The CDR3 nucleotides read TGTGCCAGCAGCTTAACGGACGACAGGGCCGCCGGCTACACCTTC. This sequence encodes CASSLTDDRAAGYTF. The V and J genes are TRBV7-3 and TRBJ1-2, with 7 bases aligning to TRBD1. CDR3 length equals 15 residues. Looked up from germline, CDR1 is SGHTA and CDR2 is FQGTGA. With V trimmed by 0 bases and J by 8 bases, 9 bases remained unmatched. Full variable domain (remainder filled in from reference TRBV7-3 and TRBJ1-2): GAGVSQTPSNKVTEKGKYVELRCDPISGHTALYWYRQSLGQGPEFLIYFQGTGAADDSGLPNDRFFAVRPEGSVSTLKIQRTERGDSAVYLCASSLTDDRAAGYTFGSGTRLTVV.